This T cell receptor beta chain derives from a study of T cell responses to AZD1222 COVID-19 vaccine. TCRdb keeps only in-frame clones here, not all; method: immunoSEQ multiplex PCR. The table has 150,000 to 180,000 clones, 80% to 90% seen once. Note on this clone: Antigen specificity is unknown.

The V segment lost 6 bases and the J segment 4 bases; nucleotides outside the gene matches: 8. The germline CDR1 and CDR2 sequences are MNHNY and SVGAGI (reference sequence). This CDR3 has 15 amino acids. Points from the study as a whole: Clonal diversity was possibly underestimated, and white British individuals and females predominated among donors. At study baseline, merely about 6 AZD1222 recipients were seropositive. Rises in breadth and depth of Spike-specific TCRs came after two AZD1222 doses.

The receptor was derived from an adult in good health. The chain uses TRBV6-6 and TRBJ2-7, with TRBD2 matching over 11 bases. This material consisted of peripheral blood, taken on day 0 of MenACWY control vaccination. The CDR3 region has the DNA TGTGCCAGCAGGTCCCCGACTAGCGGGAAGTACGAGCAGTACTTC. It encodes CASRSPTSGKYEQYF.